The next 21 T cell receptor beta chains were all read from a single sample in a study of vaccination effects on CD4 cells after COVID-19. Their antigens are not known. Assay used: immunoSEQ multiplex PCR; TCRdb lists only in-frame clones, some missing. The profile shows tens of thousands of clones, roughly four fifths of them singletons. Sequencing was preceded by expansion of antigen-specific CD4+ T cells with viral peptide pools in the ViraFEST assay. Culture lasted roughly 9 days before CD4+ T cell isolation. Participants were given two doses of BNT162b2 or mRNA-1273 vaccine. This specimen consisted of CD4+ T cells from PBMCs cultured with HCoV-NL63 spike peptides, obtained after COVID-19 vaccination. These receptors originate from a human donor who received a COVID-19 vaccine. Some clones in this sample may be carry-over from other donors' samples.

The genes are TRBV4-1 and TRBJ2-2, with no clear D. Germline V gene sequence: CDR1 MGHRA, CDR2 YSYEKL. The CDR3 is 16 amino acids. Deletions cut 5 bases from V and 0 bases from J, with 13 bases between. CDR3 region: CASSASRVANTGELFF. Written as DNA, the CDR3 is TGCGCCAGCAGCGCGTCGCGAGTCGCGAACACCGGGGAGCTGTTTTTT.

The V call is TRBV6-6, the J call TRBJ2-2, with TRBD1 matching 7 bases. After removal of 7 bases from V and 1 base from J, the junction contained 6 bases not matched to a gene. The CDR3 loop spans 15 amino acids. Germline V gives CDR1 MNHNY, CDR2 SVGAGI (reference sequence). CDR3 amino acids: CASTSQGWNTGELFF. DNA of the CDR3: TGTGCCAGCACCTCACAGGGGTGGAACACCGGGGAGCTGTTTTTT.

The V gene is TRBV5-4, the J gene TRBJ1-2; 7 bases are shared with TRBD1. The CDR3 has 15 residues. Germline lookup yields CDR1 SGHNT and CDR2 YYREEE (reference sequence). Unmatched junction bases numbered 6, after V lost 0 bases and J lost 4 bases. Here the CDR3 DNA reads TGTGCCAGCAGCTTGGGATCGGGGACAGTCTATGGCTACACCTTC. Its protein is CASSLGSGTVYGYTF.

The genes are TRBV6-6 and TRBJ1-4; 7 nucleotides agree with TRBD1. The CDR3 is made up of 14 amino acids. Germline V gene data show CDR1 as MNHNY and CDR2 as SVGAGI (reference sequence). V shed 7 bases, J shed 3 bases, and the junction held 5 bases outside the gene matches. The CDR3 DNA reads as TGTGCCAGCAAAACCCAGGGGGCTAATGAAAAACTGTTTTTT. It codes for CASKTQGANEKLFF.

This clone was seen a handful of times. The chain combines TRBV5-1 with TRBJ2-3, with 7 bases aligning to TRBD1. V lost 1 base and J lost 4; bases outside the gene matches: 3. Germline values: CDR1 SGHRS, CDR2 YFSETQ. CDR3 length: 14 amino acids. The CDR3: CASSLIQGADTQYF. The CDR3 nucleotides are TGCGCCAGCAGCTTGATCCAGGGGGCAGATACGCAGTATTTT.

The chain's CDR3 is CASSLGIVDEQFF. The CDR3 nucleotides are TGTGCCAGCAGCTTAGGTATTGTGGATGAGCAGTTCTTC. The chain recombines TRBV7-2 with TRBJ2-1; no definite D call. The CDR3 spans 13 residues. Germline V gene sequence: CDR1 SGHTA, CDR2 FQGNSA. Trimming shortened V by 1 base and J by 8 bases, and 9 bases separated the two germline ends.

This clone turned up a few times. In DNA form, the CDR3 reads TGTGCCAGCAGCTTAGCAGGGGGCATCGAGCAGTACGTC. Protein product: CASSLAGGIEQYV. The chain carries TRBV11-2 and TRBJ2-7; TRBD1 agrees at 8 bases. The CDR3 sequence is 13 residues long. Unmatched junction bases numbered 2, after V lost 1 base and J lost 6 bases. The germline V gene has CDR1 SGHAT and CDR2 FQNNGV.

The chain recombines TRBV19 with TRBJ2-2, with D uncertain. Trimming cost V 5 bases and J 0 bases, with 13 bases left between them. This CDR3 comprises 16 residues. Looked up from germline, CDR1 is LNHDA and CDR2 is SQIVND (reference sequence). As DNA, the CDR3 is TGTGCCAGTAGTCCCACGTTCAATTCGAACACCGGGGAGCTGTTTTTT. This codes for CASSPTFNSNTGELFF.

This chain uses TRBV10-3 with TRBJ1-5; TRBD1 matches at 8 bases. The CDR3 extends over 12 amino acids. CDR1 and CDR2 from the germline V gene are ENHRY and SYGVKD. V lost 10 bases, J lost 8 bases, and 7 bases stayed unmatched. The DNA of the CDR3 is TGTGCCACCAGCAGGGGGCAGGAGCCCCAGCATTTT. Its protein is CATSRGQEPQHF.

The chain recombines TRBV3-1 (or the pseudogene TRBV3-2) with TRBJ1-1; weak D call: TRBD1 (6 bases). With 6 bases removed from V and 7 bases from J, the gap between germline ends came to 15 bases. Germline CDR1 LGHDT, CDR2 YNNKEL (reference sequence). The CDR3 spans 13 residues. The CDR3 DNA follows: TGTGCCAGCAGTCGAAGGGGGGAAAGTGAAGCTTTCTTT. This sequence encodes CASSRRGESEAFF.

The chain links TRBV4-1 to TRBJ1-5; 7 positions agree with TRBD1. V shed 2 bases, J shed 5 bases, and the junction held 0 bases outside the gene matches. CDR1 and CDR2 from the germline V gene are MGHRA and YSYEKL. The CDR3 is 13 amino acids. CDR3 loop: CASSQTGDQPQHF. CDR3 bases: TGCGCCAGCAGCCAAACAGGGGATCAGCCCCAGCATTTT.

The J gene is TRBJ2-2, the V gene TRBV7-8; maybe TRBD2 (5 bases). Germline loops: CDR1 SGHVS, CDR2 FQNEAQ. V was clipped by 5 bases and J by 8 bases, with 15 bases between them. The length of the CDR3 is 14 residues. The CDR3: CASSRGSPPGELFF. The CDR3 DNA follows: TGTGCCAGCAGCCGCGGGTCTCCCCCGGGGGAGCTGTTTTTT.

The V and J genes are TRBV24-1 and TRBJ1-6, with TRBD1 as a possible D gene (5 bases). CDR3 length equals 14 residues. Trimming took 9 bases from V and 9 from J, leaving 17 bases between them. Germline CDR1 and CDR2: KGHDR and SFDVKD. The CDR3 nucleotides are TGTGCCACCGCTTTGCAGGGCAGTTCTTCACCCCTCCACTTT. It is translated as CATALQGSSSPLHF.

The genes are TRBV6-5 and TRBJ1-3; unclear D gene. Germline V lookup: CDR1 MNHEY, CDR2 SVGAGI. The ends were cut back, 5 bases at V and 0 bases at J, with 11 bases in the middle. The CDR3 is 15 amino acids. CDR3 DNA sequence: TGTGCCAGCAGTATCCAAGTCGGCTCTGGAAACACCATATATTTT. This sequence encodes CASSIQVGSGNTIYF.

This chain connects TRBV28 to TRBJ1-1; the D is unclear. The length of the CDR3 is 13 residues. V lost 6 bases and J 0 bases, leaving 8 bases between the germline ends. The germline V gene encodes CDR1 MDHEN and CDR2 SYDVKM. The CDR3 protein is CASRVWVNTEAFF. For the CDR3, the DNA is TGTGCCAGCAGGGTCTGGGTGAACACTGAAGCTTTCTTT.

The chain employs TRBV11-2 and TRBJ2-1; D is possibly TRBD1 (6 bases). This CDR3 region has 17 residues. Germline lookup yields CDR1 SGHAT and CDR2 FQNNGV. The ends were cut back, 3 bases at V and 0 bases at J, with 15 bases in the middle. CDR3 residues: CASSFQGYGNSYNEQFF. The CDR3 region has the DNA TGTGCCAGCAGCTTTCAGGGGTACGGGAACTCCTACAATGAGCAGTTCTTC.

CDR3 sequence: CSVGLGTGEQFF. DNA of the CDR3: TGCAGCGTTGGGTTAGGGACCGGTGAGCAGTTCTTC. The chain carries TRBV29-1 and TRBJ2-1; either TRBD1 or TRBD2 may fit D (5 bases each). Trimming removed 4 bases at V and 9 bases at J, with 13 bases between. This CDR3 is built from 12 residues. CDR1 SQVTM and CDR2 ANQGSEA come from the germline V gene.

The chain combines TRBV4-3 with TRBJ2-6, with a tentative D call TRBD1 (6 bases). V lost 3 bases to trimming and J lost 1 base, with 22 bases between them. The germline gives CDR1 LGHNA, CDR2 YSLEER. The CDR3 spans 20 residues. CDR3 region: CASSQRSITEQGSGANVLTF. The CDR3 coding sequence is TGCGCCAGCAGCCAGCGCTCCATAACGGAACAGGGATCTGGGGCCAACGTCCTGACTTTC.

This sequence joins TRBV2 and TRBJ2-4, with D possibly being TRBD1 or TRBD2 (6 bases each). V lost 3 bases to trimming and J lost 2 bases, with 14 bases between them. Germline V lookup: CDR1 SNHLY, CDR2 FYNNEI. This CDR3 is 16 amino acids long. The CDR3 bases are TGTGCCAGCAGTGAGGAGGGACAACTGACCAAAAACATTCAGTACTTC. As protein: CASSEEGQLTKNIQYF.

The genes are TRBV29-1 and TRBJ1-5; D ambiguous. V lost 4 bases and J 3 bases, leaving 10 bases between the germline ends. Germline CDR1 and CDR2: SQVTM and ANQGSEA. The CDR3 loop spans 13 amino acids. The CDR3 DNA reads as TGCAGCGTTGTTCTGCTACCCAATCAGCCCCAGCATTTT. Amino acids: CSVVLLPNQPQHF.

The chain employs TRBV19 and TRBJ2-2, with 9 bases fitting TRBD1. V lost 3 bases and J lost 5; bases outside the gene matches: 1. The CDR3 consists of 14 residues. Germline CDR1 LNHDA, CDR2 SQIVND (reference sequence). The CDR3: CASSMGQGTGELFF. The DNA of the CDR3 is TGTGCCAGTAGTATGGGACAGGGAACCGGGGAGCTGTTTTTT.